This TCR beta chain was sequenced during a study of blood T cell repertoires in COVID-19. Study in general: Sites in the United States, Italy and Spain provided acute and convalescent COVID-19 samples. T cells, B-cell-depleted T cells, or PBMCs supplied cDNA or gDNA.

In the original analysis: Researchers report that nucleated cell counts were estimated from reference gene primer amplification. Clones were sequenced by immunoSEQ multiplex PCR, and TCRdb holds only the in-frame ones, with some missing. V, J and clone size reflect that table, while D and trimming were determined from the DNA. Here the sample spans about 270,000 clones, around nine tenths being singletons. CDR3 size: 15 residues. Trimming at V came to 6 bases and at J to 7 bases, leaving 12 bases not matched to a gene. Germline V gene sequence: CDR1 PRHDT, CDR2 FYEKMQ (reference sequence). Sequencing was performed on peripheral blood. The genes are TRBV13 and TRBJ1-1; 9 bases are shared with TRBD1. This receptor was identified in a man in his forties who had recovered from COVID-19. This chain's CDR3 is CASRASGTGKNEAFF. The CDR3 DNA follows: TGTGCCAGCAGGGCCTCCGGGACAGGGAAGAATGAAGCTTTCTTT.